One and the same sample provided the 14 T cell receptor beta chains below, sequenced in a study of identical twins. TCRdb re-derived calls from the 5' RACE reads in MiXCR, one entry per CDR3 protein. The table includes hundreds of thousands of distinct CDR3 sequences, 21% detected once. These records were also assigned to another study, of T cells expressing NK-cell markers.

The sequencing input was PBMCs. The receptors shown here come from a woman aged 18-29 years in good health.

Here the CDR3 reads CSATRGSYEQYF. CDR3 bases: TGCAGTGCTACACGGGGCTCCTACGAGCAGTACTTC. The gene calls are TRBV20-1 and TRBJ2-7; possibly TRBD2 for D (5 bases). CDR1 DFQATT and CDR2 SNEGSKA come from the germline V gene (reference sequence). Trimming pared 4 bases from V and 0 bases from J, leaving 7 bases between. The CDR3 spans 12 residues.

This clonotype appeared many times. The CDR3, as DNA: TGTGCCAGCAGGGGGACTAGCCATGAGCAGTTCTTC. Translated, it gives CASRGTSHEQFF. This chain uses TRBV7-9 with TRBJ2-1; 9 nucleotides match TRBD2. J lost 8 bases, V lost 6 bases, and 2 bases had no gene match. This CDR3 has 12 amino acids. Germline assignment: CDR1 SEHNR and CDR2 FQNEAQ (reference sequence).

The chain is built from TRBV5-1 and TRBJ1-1, with D possibly TRBD1 on 5 matching bases. The CDR3 consists of 15 residues. Trimming took 0 bases from V and 0 from J, leaving 9 bases between them. Germline V gene sequence: CDR1 SGHRS, CDR2 YFSETQ. The CDR3 DNA reads TGCGCCAGCAGCTTGGTAGCAGGGATGAACACTGAAGCTTTCTTT. It translates to CASSLVAGMNTEAFF.

Many counts were recorded for this clonotype. V is TRBV20-1 and J is TRBJ1-1; D gene ambiguous. CDR3 length equals 14 residues. The V end lost 3 bases, the J end lost 0 bases, and 11 bases lay between the germline ends. Looked up from germline, CDR1 is DFQATT and CDR2 is SNEGSKA (reference sequence). In nucleotides, the CDR3 is TGCAGTGCTAGTGGCGGTGTAATGAACACTGAAGCTTTCTTT. Amino acid sequence: CSASGGVMNTEAFF.

The genes are TRBV15 and TRBJ2-3; the D gene is possibly TRBD2 (6 bases). The germline CDR1 and CDR2 sequences are LNHNV and YYDKDF (reference sequence). Trimming took off 4 bases at V and 0 bases at J, with 8 bases between the two ends. The CDR3 sequence is 14 residues long. The CDR3 sequence: CATSNSGSTDTQYF. The CDR3 region has the DNA TGTGCCACCAGCAATAGCGGAAGCACAGATACGCAGTATTTT.

The chain recombines TRBV15 with TRBJ1-2, with D perhaps matching TRBD1 (6 bases). Germline values: CDR1 LNHNV, CDR2 YYDKDF (reference sequence). The CDR3 has 16 amino acids. V lost 8 bases and J 0 bases, leaving 19 bases between the germline ends. CDR3 protein: CATVSTYREANYGYTF. Written as DNA, the CDR3 is TGTGCCACCGTGTCCACTTACAGGGAGGCTAACTATGGCTACACCTTC.

This clonotype has a handful of counts. The J gene is TRBJ2-3, the V gene TRBV10-3; D perhaps matches TRBD2 (6 bases). Germline V gene lookup returns CDR1 ENHRY and CDR2 SYGVKD. The CDR3 is 16 residues long. Trimming took 10 bases from V and 1 from J, leaving 21 bases between them. The CDR3 here is CASRVRGQSGTDTQYF. The CDR3 DNA reads as TGTGCCAGCCGGGTGCGGGGCCAGTCCGGCACAGATACGCAGTATTTT.

This chain connects TRBV10-2 to TRBJ1-4, with D possibly being TRBD1 (6 bases). The CDR3 length is 12 residues. With 8 bases removed from V and 7 bases from J, the gap between germline ends came to 11 bases. The V gene's germline CDR1 is WSHSY and CDR2 SAAADI. As DNA, the CDR3 is TGCGCCAGCGGGGGCGGAGTTGAAAAACTGTTTTTT. Its translation is CASGGGVEKLFF.

Regarding this clonotype: Relative to the germline gene, one junction end is altered; a read error may explain this. The genes are TRBV20-1 and TRBJ2-7, with 16 bases aligning to TRBD2. This CDR3 has 13 amino acids. Per the germline V gene, CDR1 is DFQATT and CDR2 is SNEGSKA (reference sequence). The CDR3 spells CSASGTSGRATSF. CDR3 DNA: TGCAGTGCTTCGGGGACTAGCGGGAGGGCCACCTCTTTC.

This clonotype was seen more than once but under ten times. The CDR3 sequence is CSVLGQGGTEAFF. The DNA of the CDR3 is TGCAGCGTTTTGGGACAGGGAGGTACTGAAGCTTTCTTT. The rearrangement joins TRBV29-1 to TRBJ1-1, with 9 bases identical to TRBD1. Per the germline V gene, CDR1 is SQVTM and CDR2 is ANQGSEA. The CDR3 length is 13 residues. Losses at the gene ends were 5 bases for V and 5 bases for J; bases not matched to a gene: 6.

V is TRBV10-2 and J is TRBJ2-7; 9 positions agree with TRBD2. CDR1 is WSHSY and CDR2 is SAAADI in the germline V gene. Trimming took 7 bases from V and 2 from J; bases not matched to a gene: 9. The CDR3 contains 15 residues. CDR3 bases: TGCGCCAGCACTCCCAGGGGCGGGAGGGCCTACGAGCAGTACTTC. Amino acids: CASTPRGGRAYEQYF.

This clonotype showed up just a few times. The chain joins TRBV7-9 to TRBJ2-7; 7 bases map to TRBD1. Germline V gene data show CDR1 as SEHNR and CDR2 as FQNEAQ (reference sequence). The CDR3 loop spans 14 amino acids. V trimming: 4 bases; J trimming: 3 bases; junction bases outside the gene matches: 6. CDR3 protein: CASSSGTVGYEQYF. The CDR3 nucleotides read TGTGCCAGCAGCTCCGGGACAGTGGGCTACGAGCAGTACTTC.

The rearrangement joins TRBV10-2 to TRBJ2-5; D not resolved. The CDR3 extends over 11 amino acids. V was clipped by 7 bases and J by 0 bases, with 3 bases between them. CDR1 WSHSY and CDR2 SAAADI come from the germline V gene. CDR3 protein: CASKDQETQYF. The CDR3 DNA is TGCGCCAGCAAGGACCAAGAGACCCAGTACTTC.

This clonotype was recorded many times. This chain links TRBV20-1 with TRBJ1-2; D uncertain. The length of the CDR3 is 11 residues. The germline gives CDR1 DFQATT, CDR2 SNEGSKA (reference sequence). V was cut by 1 base and J by 13 bases, with 13 bases left in between. The chain's CDR3 is CSARGGPSPTF. The CDR3 DNA follows: TGCAGTGCTAGAGGCGGCCCCTCGCCCACCTTC.